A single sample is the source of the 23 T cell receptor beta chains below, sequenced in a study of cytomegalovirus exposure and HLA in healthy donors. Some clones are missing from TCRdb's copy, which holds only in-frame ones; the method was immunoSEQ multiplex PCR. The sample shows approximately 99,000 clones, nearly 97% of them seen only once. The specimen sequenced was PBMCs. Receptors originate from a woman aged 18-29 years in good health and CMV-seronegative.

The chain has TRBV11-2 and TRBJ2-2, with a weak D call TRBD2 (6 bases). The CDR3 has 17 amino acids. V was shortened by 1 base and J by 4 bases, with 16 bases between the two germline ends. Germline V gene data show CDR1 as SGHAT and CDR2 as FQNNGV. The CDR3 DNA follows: TGTGCCAGCAGCTTAGTCCGGTGGAGGGAGAGCACCGGGGAGCTGTTTTTT. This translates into CASSLVRWRESTGELFF.

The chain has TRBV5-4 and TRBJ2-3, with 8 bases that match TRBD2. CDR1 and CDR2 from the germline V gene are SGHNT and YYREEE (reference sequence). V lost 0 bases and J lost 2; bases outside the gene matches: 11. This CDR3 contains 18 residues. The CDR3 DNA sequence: TGTGCCAGCAGCTTGGGGATCGTGGCGGGGGGATCCACAGATACGCAGTATTTT. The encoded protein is CASSLGIVAGGSTDTQYF.

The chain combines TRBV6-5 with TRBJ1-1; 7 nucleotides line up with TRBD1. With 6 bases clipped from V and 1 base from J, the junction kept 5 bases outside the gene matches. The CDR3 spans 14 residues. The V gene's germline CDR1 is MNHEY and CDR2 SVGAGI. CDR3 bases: TGTGCCAGCAGCCGGGACAGAAAGAACACTGAAGCTTTCTTT. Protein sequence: CASSRDRKNTEAFF.

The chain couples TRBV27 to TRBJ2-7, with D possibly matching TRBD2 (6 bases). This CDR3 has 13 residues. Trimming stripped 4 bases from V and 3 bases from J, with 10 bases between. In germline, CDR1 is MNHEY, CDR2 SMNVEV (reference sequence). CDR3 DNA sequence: TGTGCCAGCAGTTCGGGCGGGGACTACGAGCAGTACTTC. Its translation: CASSSGGDYEQYF.

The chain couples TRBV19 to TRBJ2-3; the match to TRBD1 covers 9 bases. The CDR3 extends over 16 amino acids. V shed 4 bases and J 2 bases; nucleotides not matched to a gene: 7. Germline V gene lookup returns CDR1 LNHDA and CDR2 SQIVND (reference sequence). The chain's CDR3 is CASSKGQGGDTDTQYF. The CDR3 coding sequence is TGTGCCAGTAGTAAGGGACAGGGAGGGGACACAGATACGCAGTATTTT.

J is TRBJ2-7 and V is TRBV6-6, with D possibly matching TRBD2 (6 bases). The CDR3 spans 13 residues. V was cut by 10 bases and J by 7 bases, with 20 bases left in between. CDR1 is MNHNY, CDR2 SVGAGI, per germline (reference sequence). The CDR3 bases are TGTGCCACCGGTGGTAGGGGCGGGGAGGAGCAGTACTTC. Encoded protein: CATGGRGGEEQYF.

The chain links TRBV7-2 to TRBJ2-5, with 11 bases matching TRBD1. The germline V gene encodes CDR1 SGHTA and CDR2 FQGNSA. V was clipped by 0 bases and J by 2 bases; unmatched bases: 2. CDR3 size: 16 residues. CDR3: CASSLARDRGQETQYF. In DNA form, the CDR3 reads TGTGCCAGCAGCTTAGCCCGGGACAGGGGGCAAGAGACCCAGTACTTC.

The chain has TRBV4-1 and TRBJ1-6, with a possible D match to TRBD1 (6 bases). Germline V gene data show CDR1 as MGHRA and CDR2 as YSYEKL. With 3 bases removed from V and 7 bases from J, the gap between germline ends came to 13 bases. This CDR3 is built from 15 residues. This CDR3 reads CASSQPYDRNSPLHF. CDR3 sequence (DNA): TGCGCCAGCAGCCAGCCATACGACAGGAATTCACCCCTCCACTTT.

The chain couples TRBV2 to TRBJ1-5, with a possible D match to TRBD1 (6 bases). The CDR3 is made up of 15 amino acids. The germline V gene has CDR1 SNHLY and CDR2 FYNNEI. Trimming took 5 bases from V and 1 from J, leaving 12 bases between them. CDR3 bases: TGTGCCAGCAGTTGGCAGGGGTTGAGCAATCAGCCCCAGCATTTT. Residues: CASSWQGLSNQPQHF.

This CDR3 reads CASRKSGDLSETQYF. The CDR3 DNA is TGTGCCAGCAGAAAAAGCGGGGACCTGTCCGAGACCCAGTACTTC. V gene TRBV27 combines with J gene TRBJ2-5; TRBD2 matches 7 bases. Germline V gives CDR1 MNHEY, CDR2 SMNVEV (reference sequence). V was pared by 6 bases and J by 5 bases, with 12 bases of the junction left unmatched. The CDR3 sequence is 15 residues long.

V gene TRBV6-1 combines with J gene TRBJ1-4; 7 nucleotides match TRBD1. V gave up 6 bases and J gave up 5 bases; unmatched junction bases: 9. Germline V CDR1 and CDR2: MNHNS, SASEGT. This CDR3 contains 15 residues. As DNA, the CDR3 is TGTGCCAGCAGGAACCGGGACAGTGTCAATGAAAAACTGTTTTTT. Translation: CASRNRDSVNEKLFF.

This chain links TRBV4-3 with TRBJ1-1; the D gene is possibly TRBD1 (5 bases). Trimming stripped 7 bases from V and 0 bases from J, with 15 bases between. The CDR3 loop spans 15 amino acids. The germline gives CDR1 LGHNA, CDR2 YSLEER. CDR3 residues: CASKNSGLMNTEAFF. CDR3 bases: TGCGCCAGCAAGAATTCGGGACTGATGAACACTGAAGCTTTCTTT.

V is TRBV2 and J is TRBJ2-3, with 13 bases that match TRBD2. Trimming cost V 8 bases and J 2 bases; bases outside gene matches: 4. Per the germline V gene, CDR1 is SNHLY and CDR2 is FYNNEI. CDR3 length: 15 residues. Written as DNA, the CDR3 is TGTGCCAGCCGAGGACTAGCGGGGGACACAGATACGCAGTATTTT. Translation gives CASRGLAGDTDTQYF.

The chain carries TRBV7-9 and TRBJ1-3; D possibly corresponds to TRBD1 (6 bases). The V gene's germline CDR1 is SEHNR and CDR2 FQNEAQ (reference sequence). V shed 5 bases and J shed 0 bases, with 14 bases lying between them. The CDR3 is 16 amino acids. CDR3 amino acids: CASSPIQGLSGNTIYF. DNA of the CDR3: TGTGCCAGCAGCCCAATACAGGGCCTCTCTGGAAACACCATATATTTT.

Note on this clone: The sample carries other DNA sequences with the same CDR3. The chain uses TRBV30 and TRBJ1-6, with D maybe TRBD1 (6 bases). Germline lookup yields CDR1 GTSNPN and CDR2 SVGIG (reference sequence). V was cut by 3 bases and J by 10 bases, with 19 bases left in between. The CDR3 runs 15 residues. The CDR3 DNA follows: TGTGCCTGGAGGGACCGGACAGCCGTAGGCTCACCCCTCCACTTT. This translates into CAWRDRTAVGSPLHF. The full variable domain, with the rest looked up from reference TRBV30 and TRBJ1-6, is SQTIHQWPATLVQPVGSPLSLECTVEGTSNPNLYWYRQAAGRGLQLLFYSVGIGQISSEVPQNLSASRPQDRQFILSSKKLLLSDSGFYLCAWRDRTAVGSPLHFGNGTRLTVT.

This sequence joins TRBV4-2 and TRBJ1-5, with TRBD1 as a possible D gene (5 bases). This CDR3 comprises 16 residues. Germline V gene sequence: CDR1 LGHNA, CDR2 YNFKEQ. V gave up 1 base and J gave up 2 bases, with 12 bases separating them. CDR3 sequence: CASSQVDGGGNQPQHF. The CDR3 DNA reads TGTGCCAGCAGCCAAGTCGACGGGGGGGGCAATCAGCCCCAGCATTTT.

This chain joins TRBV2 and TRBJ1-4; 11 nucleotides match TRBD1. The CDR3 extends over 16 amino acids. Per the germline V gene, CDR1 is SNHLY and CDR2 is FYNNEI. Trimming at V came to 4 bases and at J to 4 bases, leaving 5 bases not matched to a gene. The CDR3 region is CASSGGTGGRNEKLFF. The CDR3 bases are TGTGCCAGCAGTGGGGGGACAGGGGGACGTAATGAAAAACTGTTTTTT.

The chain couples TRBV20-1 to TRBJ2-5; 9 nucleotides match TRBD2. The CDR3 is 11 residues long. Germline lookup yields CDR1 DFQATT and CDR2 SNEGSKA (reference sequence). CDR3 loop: CSCGRGETQYF. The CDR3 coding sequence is TGCAGCTGCGGGAGGGGAGAGACCCAGTACTTC.

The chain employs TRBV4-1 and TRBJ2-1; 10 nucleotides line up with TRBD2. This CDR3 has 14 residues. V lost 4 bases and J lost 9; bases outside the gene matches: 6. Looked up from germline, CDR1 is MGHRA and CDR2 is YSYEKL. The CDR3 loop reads CASSRVAGGVEQFF. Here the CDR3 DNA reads TGCGCCAGCAGCCGCGTAGCGGGGGGTGTTGAGCAGTTCTTC.

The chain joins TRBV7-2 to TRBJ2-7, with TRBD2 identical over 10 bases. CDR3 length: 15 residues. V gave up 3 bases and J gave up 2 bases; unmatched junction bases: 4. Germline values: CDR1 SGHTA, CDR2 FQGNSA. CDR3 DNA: TGTGCCAGCAGCTTTGGACTAGCGGTGACCTACGAGCAGTACTTC. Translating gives CASSFGLAVTYEQYF.

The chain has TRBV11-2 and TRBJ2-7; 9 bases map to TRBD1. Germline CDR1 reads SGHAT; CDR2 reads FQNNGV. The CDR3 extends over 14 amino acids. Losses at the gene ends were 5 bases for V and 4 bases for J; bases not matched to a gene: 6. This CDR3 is CASSVGTGSYEQYF. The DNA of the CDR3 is TGTGCCAGCAGCGTCGGGACAGGGAGTTACGAGCAGTACTTC.

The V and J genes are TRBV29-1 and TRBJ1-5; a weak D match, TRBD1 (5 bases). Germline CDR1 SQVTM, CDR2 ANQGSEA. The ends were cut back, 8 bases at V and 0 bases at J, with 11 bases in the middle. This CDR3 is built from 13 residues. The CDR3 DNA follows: TGCAGCATACAGGAAAATAGCAATCAGCCCCAGCATTTT. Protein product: CSIQENSNQPQHF.

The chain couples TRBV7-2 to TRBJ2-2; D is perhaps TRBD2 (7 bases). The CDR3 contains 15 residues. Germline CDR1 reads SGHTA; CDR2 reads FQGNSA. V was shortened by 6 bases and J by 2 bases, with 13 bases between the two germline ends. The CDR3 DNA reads TGTGCCAGCAGTTTCGGGGGGACAAACACCGGGGAGCTGTTTTTT. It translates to CASSFGGTNTGELFF.